The clone carrying this TCR delta chain came up a few times. The junction shows a germline mismatch at one end, possibly a read error. The data were obtained in a study of gamma-delta T cells after stem cell transplantation. The CDR3 runs to 19 residues. Germline loops: CDR1 GEAIGNYY, CDR2 EKD. TCRdb ran CATT on the RT-PCR reads. The sample lists around 1,100 delta-chain clones; around a tenth were seen once. The chain recombines TRDV2 with TRDJ1; 8 bases agree with TRDD3. The origin of this receptor is a human donor. It is not recorded whose cells these are; they may come from a transplant donor. Sequenced: gamma-delta T cells. This CDR3 is CACDTVSLGDLYPTDNLIF. Written as DNA, the CDR3 is TGTGCCTGTGACACCGTTTCCTTGGGGGATCTATACCCCACCGATAACCTCATCTTT.